This TCR beta chain was captured by sequencing in a study of shared clonotypes between healthy human individuals. The CDR3 loop spans 15 amino acids. V shed 4 bases, J shed 7 bases, and the junction held 12 bases outside the gene matches. The germline CDR1 and CDR2 sequences are SGHRS and YFSETQ. TCRdb's copy holds only in-frame clones and misses some; the assay was immunoSEQ multiplex PCR. The sample contains roughly 1,500,000 clones, about 98.5% of which appear only once. The V call is TRBV5-1, the J call TRBJ1-1; 8 bases align to TRBD1. This clonotype was obtained from a man younger than 45 in good health. Specimen: naive CD4+ T cells sorted from blood. Documented subset: CD45RA+ positively selected. CDR3 nucleotide sequence: TGCGCCAGCAGCAAACCTCAGGGGGCTCAGGTTGAAGCTTTCTTT. It encodes CASSKPQGAQVEAFF.